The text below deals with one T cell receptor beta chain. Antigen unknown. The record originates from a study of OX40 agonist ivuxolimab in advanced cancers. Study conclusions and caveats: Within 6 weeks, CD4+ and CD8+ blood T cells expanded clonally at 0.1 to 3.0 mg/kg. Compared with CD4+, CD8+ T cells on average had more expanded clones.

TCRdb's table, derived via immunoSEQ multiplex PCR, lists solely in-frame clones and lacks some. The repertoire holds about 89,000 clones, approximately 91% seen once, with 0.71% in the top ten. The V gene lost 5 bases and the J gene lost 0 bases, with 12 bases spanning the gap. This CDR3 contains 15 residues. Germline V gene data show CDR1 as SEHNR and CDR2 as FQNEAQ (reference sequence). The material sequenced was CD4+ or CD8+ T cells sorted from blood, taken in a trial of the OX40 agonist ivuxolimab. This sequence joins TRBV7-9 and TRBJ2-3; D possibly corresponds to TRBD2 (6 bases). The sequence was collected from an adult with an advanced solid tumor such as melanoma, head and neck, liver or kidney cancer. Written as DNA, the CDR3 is TGTGCCAGCAGCCCTAGCGCAGGGAGCACAGATACGCAGTATTTT. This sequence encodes CASSPSAGSTDTQYF.